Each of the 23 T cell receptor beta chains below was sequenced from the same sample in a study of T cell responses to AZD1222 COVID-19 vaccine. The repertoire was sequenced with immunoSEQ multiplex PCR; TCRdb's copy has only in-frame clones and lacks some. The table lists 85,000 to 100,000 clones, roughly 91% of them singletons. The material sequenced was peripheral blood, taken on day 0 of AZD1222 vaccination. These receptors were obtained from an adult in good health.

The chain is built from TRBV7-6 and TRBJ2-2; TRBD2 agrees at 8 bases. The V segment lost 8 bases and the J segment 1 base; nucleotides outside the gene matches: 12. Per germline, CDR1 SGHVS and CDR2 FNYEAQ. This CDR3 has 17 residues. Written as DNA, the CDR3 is TGTGCCAGCGCGATGTCGGCTCGGGGGGGGAACACCGGGGAGCTGTTTTTT. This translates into CASAMSARGGNTGELFF.

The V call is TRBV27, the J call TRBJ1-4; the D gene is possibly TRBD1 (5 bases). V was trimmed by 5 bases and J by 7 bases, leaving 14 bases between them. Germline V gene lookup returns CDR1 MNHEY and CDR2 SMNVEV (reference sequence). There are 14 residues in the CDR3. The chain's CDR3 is CASSPRGRGEKLFF. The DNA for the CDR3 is TGTGCCAGCAGTCCCCGGGGACGGGGTGAAAAACTGTTTTTT.

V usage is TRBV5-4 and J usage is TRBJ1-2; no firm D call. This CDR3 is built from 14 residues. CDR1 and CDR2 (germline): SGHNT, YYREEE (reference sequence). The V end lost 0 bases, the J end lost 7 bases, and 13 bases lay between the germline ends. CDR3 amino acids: CASSLAEQDRGYTF. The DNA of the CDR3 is TGTGCCAGCAGCTTGGCCGAGCAGGACCGTGGCTACACCTTC.

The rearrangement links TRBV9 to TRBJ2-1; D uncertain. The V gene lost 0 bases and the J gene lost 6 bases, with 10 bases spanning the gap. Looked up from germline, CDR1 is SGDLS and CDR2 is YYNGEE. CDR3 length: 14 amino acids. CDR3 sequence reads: CASSVEMGLNEQFF. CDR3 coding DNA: TGTGCCAGCAGCGTAGAGATGGGCCTCAATGAGCAGTTCTTC.

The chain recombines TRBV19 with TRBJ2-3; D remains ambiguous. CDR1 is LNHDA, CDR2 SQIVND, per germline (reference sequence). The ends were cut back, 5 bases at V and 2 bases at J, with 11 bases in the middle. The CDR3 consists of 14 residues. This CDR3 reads CASSFSPSTDTQYF. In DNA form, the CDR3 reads TGTGCCAGTAGTTTTTCCCCCTCCACAGATACGCAGTATTTT.

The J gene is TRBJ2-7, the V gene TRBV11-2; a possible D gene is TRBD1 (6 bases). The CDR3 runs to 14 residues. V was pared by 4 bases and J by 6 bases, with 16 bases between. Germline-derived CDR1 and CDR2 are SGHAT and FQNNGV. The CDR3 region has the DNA TGTGCCAGCAGCTCGTCGGCAGGGGTATCCGAGCAGTACTTC. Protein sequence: CASSSSAGVSEQYF.

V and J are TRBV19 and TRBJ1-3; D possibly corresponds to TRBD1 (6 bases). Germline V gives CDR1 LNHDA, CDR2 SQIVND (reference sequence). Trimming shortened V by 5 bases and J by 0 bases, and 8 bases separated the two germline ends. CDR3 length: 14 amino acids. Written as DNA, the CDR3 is TGTGCCAGTAGTGGACAGCTCTCTGGAAACACCATATATTTT. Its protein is CASSGQLSGNTIYF.

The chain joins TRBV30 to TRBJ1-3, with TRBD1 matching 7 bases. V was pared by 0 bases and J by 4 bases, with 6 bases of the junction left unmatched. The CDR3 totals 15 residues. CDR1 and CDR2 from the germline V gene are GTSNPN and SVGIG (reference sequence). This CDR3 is CAWSVAGQIGNTIYF. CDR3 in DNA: TGTGCCTGGAGTGTGGCGGGACAGATAGGAAACACCATATATTTT.

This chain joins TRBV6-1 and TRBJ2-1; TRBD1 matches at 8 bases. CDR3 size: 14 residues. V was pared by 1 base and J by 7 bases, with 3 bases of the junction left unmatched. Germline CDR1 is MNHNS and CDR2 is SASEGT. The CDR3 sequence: CASSEVDRVNEQFF. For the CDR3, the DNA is TGTGCCAGCAGTGAAGTGGACAGGGTTAATGAGCAGTTCTTC.

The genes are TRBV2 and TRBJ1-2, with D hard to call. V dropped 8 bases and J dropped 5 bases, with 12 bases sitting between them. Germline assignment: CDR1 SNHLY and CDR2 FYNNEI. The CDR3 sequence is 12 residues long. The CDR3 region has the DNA TGTGCCAGCCATCTAGAAGTTTATGGCTACACCTTC. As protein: CASHLEVYGYTF.

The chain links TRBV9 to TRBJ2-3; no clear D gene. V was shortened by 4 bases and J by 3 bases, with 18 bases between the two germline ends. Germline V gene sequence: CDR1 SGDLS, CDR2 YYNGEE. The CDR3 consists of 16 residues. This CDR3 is CASSTRKTTGTDTQYF. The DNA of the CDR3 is TGTGCCAGCAGCACCCGAAAAACTACCGGTACAGATACGCAGTATTTT.

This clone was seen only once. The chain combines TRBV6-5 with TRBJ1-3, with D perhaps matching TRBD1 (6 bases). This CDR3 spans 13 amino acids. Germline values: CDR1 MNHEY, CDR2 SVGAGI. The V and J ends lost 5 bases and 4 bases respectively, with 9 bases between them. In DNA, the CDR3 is TGTGCCAGCAGTCGGACAGAAGGAAACACCATATATTTT. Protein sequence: CASSRTEGNTIYF.

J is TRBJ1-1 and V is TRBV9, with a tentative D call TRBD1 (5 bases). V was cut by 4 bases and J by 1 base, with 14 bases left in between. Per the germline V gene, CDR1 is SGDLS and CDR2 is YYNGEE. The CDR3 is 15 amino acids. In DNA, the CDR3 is TGTGCCAGCAGCCTCACCGGACACAGGAACACTGAAGCTTTCTTT. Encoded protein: CASSLTGHRNTEAFF. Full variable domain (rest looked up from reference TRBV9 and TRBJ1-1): DSGVTQTPKHLITATGQRVTLRCSPRSGDLSVYWYQQSLDQGLQFLIQYYNGEERAKGNILERFSAQQFPDLHSELNLSSLELGDSALYFCASSLTGHRNTEAFFGQGTRLTVV.

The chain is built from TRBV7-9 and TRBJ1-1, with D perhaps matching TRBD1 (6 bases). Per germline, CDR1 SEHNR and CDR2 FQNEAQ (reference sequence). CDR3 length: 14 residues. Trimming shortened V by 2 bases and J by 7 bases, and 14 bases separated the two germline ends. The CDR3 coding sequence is TGTGCCAGCAGCTTAAGTGGACGGACAGATGAAGCTTTCTTT. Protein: CASSLSGRTDEAFF.

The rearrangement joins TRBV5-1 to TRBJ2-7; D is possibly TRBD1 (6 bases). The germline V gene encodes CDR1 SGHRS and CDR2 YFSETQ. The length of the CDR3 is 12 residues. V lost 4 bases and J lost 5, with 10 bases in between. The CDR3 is CASSTGIHEQYF. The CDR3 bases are TGCGCCAGCAGCACAGGGATCCACGAGCAGTACTTC. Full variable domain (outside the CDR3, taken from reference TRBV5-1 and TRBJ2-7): KAGVTQTPRYLIKTRGQQVTLSCSPISGHRSVSWYQQTPGQGLQFLFEYFSETQRNKGNFPGRFSGRQFSNSRSEMNVSTLELGDSALYLCASSTGIHEQYFGPGTRLTVT.

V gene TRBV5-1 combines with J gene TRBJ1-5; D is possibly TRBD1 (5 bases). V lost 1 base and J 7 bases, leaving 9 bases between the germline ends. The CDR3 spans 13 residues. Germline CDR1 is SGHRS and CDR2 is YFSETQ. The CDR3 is CASSLRRDQPQHF. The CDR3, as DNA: TGCGCCAGCAGCTTGAGACGGGACCAGCCCCAGCATTTT.

This CDR3 is CASSKTGGVGLFF. CDR3 nucleotide sequence: TGTGCCAGTAGTAAGACGGGGGGCGTCGGACTGTTTTTT. V usage is TRBV19 and J usage is TRBJ1-4; weak D call: TRBD1 (6 bases). The CDR3 covers 13 residues. Germline V gene sequence: CDR1 LNHDA, CDR2 SQIVND (reference sequence). Between the trimmed V and J ends, which lost 4 bases and 13 bases, there was a span of 16 bases.

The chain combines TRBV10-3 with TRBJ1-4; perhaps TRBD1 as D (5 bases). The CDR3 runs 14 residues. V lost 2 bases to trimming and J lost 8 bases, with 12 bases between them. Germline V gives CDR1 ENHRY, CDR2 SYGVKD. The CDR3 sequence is CAISERGSGEKLFF. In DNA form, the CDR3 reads TGTGCCATCAGTGAGAGGGGTTCTGGGGAAAAACTGTTTTTT.

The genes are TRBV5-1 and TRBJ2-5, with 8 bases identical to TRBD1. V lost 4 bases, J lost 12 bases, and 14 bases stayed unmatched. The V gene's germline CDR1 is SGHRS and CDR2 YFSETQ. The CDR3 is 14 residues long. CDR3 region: CASSPLELAQGEYF. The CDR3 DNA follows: TGCGCCAGCAGCCCCCTCGAGTTAGCACAGGGGGAGTACTTC.

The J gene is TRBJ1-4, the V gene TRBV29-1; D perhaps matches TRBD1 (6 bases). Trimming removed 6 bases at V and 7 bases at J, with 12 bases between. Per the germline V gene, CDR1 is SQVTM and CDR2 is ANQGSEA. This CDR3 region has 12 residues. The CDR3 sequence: CSVGDNSEKLFF. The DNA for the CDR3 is TGCAGCGTGGGGGACAACTCTGAAAAACTGTTTTTT.

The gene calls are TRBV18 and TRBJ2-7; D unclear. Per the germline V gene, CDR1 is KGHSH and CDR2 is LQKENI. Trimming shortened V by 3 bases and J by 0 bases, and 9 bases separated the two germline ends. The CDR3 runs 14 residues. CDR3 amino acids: CASSPERSSYEQYF. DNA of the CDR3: TGTGCCAGCTCACCGGAGAGGTCCTCCTACGAGCAGTACTTC.

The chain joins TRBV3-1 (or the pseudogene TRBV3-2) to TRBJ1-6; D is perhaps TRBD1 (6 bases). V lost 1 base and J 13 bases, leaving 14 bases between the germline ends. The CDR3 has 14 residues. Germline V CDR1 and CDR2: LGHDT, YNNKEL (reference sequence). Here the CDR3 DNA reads TGTGCCAGCAGCCAAGGGCAGGGGAAAGGTCCCCTCCACTTT. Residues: CASSQGQGKGPLHF.

DNA of the CDR3: TGTGCCAGCAGTTACTCTGGTCCCCCTGAAGCTTTCTTT. Amino acid sequence: CASSYSGPPEAFF. J is TRBJ1-1 and V is TRBV6-5, with D hard to call. CDR1 is MNHEY, CDR2 SVGAGI, per germline. V lost 0 bases, J lost 6 bases, and 8 bases lay in between. The CDR3 loop spans 13 amino acids.